This T cell receptor beta chain stems from a study of Graves' ophthalmopathy and Graves' hyperthyroidism. Study-level background: If no ophthalmopathy appeared within 18 months of follow-up, hyperthyroidism was termed stable.

Amplification of the TCR beta CDR3 regions used RNA transcripts (as template). An initial RT-PCR round employing HTBI primers preceded a second-round multiplex PCR. TCRdb independently ran MiXCR on the multiplex PCR reads; one entry per CDR3 protein. The sample records about 600,000 distinct CDR3 sequences, less than 40% being singletons. V was pared by 7 bases and J by 1 base, with 3 bases of the junction left unmatched. This CDR3 is 15 amino acids long. Study findings and constraints: Detection in blood was also observed for most expanded thyroid clonotypes above 0.001 frequency. Predictions made by the model for ophthalmopathy progression reached 70.59% sensitivity and about 72% specificity.

This clonotype was observed many times. As yet, its antigen is unknown. Clinical symptoms, serum thyroxine, TRAb, thyroid ultrasound and orbital computed tomography determined diagnosis. The TCR comes from an adult man with Graves' hyperthyroidism. Sequencing used peripheral blood or thyroid tissue (not recorded which). The chain uses TRBV12-3 or TRBV12-4 and TRBJ2-2; 10 bases align to TRBD2. The CDR3 protein is CASNIAGGNTGELFF. In DNA form, the CDR3 reads TGTGCCAGCAACATAGCGGGAGGGAACACCGGGGAGCTGTTTTTT.